This TCR beta chain was observed in a study of Tregs in tolerant kidney transplant recipients. With regard to this clone: The read stops 3 residues short of the end of the CDR3; the missing end is completed from the germline J gene.

Only in-frame clones appear in the TCRdb table, and some are missing; sequencing was by immunoSEQ multiplex PCR. The sample totals about 48,000 clones; its top ten clones hold around 0.8%. The V end was cut by 1 base, the J end by 4 bases, with 7 bases between. Germline V gene data show CDR1 as SGHTA and CDR2 as FQGTGA. This CDR3 has 14 amino acids. The TCR sequence derives from a human donor who received a combined kidney and bone marrow transplant. This chain links TRBV7-3 with TRBJ2-2; no reliable D call. This material consisted of CD4+ T cells from blood, taken before the transplant. The CDR3 loop is CASSLSQRTGELFF. The covered CDR3 bases are TGTGCCAGCAGCTTAAGTCAGCGCACCGGGGAG.